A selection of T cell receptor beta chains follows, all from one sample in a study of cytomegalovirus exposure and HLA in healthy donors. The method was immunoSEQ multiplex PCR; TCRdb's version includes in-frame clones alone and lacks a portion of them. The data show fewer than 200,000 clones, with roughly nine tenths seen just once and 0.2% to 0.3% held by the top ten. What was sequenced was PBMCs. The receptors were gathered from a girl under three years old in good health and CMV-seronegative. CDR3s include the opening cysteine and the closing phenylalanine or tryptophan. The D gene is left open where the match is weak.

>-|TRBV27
CASRSRTVTPGNTIYF
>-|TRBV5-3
CARCPGLLDYEQYF
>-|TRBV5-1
CASSLDGQPQHF
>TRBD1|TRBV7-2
CASRPGTGANQGYGYTF
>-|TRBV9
CASSVAGSPTYEQYF
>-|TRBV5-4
CASSLEQGRSEQYF
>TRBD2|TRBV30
CARGLAGEQYF
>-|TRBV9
CASSAAENEQFF
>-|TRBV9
CASSEQGETQYF
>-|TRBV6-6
CASNGGDANTGELFF
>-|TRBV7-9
CSSSLQRDEQYF
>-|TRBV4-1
CASSQVPTEPSGANVLTF
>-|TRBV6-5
CASSYSQGTYEQYF
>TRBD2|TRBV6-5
CASRTGTSGIYEQYF
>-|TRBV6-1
CASSDQGYAGNTIYF
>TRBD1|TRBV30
CAWSLGQGLQPQHF
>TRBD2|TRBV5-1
CASSLGTSGSSPDTQYF
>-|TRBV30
CAWSLGRNSPLHF
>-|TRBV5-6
CASSPFMGHYGDTQYF
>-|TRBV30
CAWSVGGDTQYF
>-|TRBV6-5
CASSPGTSNQPQHF
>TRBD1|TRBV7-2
CASSHGTGTEAFF
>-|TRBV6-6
CASRTGTTSYEQYF
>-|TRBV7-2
CASSSIARGGVGGRDIQYF
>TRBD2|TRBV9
CASSVAKTSGVNEQFF
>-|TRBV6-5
CASSYSGSADTDTQYF
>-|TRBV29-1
CSVEGTTDTDTQYF
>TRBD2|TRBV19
CASSVTSGRAQREQYF
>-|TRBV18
CASSPPTRVETQYF
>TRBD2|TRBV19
CASSMDRLAGILSYNEQFF
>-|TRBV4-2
CASSRDRDKREKLFF
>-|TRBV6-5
CASSYSNSKSTGELFF
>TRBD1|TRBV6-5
CASREQGTTYEQYF
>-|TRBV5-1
CASSEQGAGGYTF
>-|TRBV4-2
CASSQLPGGTDTQYF
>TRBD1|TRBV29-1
CSVGTGASNQPQHF
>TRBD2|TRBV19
CASSSGLAAYEQYF
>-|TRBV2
CATLITGKLFF
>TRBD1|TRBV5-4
CASSLKSTGLRGYTF
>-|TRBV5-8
CASSWAGGAPNEKLFF
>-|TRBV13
CASIILPQGIGQETQYF
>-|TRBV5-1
CASSLADRYYGYTF
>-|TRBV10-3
CAISESSGRTDTQYF
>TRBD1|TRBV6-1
CASSETGALLSYEQYF
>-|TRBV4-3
CASSQDKGVYYEQYF
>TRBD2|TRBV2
CASREGLADENSGANVLTF
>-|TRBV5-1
CASSLSGTSSYNEQFF
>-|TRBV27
CASSFRQGPHEQYF
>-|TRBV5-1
CASTSTDTQYF
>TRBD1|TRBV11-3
CASSLGQGAVAFF
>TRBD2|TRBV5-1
CASSLQGLISYEQYF
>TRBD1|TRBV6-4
CASSAYPGQGGSPLHF
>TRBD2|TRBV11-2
CASSYGTSGPRGTDTQYF
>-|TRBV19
CASSIGYSNYGYTF
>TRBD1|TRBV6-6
CASSPGQAGNQPQHF